The 27 T cell receptor beta chains given below trace back to one sample, sequenced in a study of blood T cell repertoires in COVID-19. Clones were read by immunoSEQ multiplex PCR, and TCRdb kept only the in-frame ones, dropping some. Of 100,000 to 150,000 clones listed, nearly 90% are singletons. Sequencing used peripheral blood. The receptor source for this set is a woman aged 80 or over with acute or convalescent COVID-19.

The chain employs TRBV4-1 and TRBJ2-3, with 15 nucleotides matching TRBD2. Germline V gives CDR1 MGHRA, CDR2 YSYEKL. V gave up 5 bases and J gave up 4 bases; unmatched junction bases: 4. The CDR3 is 16 residues long. CDR3 in DNA: TGCGCCAGCAGCTTCGGACTAGCGGGAGGGTCAGATACGCAGTATTTT. Translated, it gives CASSFGLAGGSDTQYF.

This rearrangement joins TRBV11-2 to TRBJ2-7, with 7 bases identical to TRBD1. V was pared by 2 bases and J by 2 bases, with 3 bases of the junction left unmatched. The germline V gene has CDR1 SGHAT and CDR2 FQNNGV. There are 14 residues in the CDR3. CDR3 bases: TGTGCCAGCAGCTTAAGGGGGCAGGCCTACGAGCAGTACTTC. Translating gives CASSLRGQAYEQYF.

The chain is built from TRBV29-1 and TRBJ1-3, with D perhaps TRBD1 (6 bases). The CDR3 length is 13 residues. V dropped 7 bases and J dropped 2 bases, with 12 bases sitting between them. CDR1 and CDR2 (germline): SQVTM, ANQGSEA. This CDR3 reads CSASTGPGNTIYF. Written as DNA, the CDR3 is TGCAGCGCATCGACAGGTCCTGGAAACACCATATATTTT.

This clone has a single count. The chain combines TRBV19 with TRBJ1-2, with TRBD1 matching over 7 bases. CDR3 size: 14 residues. V lost 4 bases to trimming and J lost 6 bases; unmatched junction nucleotides: 8. Germline V lookup: CDR1 LNHDA, CDR2 SQIVND (reference sequence). The CDR3 DNA is TGTGCCAGTAGTAGACAGGGAGTTTCGAATGGCTACACCTTC. This sequence encodes CASSRQGVSNGYTF.

The chain is built from TRBV19 and TRBJ1-3; 10 nucleotides agree with TRBD1. This CDR3 contains 15 residues. Germline V gives CDR1 LNHDA, CDR2 SQIVND (reference sequence). Trimming cost V 7 bases and J 4 bases; bases outside gene matches: 7. This CDR3 is CASTWDRGSGNTIYF. CDR3 DNA: TGTGCCAGTACCTGGGACAGGGGTTCCGGAAACACCATATATTTT.

The V gene is TRBV6-5, the J gene TRBJ2-7; 7 bases agree with TRBD1. Germline lookup yields CDR1 MNHEY and CDR2 SVGAGI. V dropped 6 bases and J dropped 0; count of bases not matched to a gene: 5. The CDR3 sequence is 14 residues long. The CDR3 DNA sequence: TGTGCCAGCAGGAACCGGGACAGCTCCTACGAGCAGTACTTC. Encoded protein: CASRNRDSSYEQYF.

The chain employs TRBV5-6 and TRBJ1-2, with D possibly TRBD1 on 5 matching bases. The CDR3 totals 13 residues. Germline-derived CDR1 and CDR2 are SGHDT and YYEEEE. V gave up 0 bases and J gave up 5 bases, with 8 bases separating them. CDR3 in amino acids: CASSLAAGYGYTF. The DNA for the CDR3 is TGTGCCAGCAGCTTGGCGGCAGGGTATGGCTACACCTTC. The full variable domain, rest sourced from reference TRBV5-6 and TRBJ1-2, is DAGVTQSPTHLIKTRGQQVTLRCSPKSGHDTVSWYQQALGQGPQFIFQYYEEEERQRGNFPDRFSGHQFPNYSSELNVNALLLGDSALYLCASSLAAGYGYTFGSGTRLTVV.

V and J are TRBV5-4 and TRBJ2-3; a weak D match, TRBD2 (6 bases). The CDR3 runs to 13 residues. V was cut by 4 bases and J by 1 base, with 7 bases left in between. CDR1 and CDR2 (germline): SGHNT, YYREEE (reference sequence). DNA of the CDR3: TGTGCCAGCAGCCCGGGAGGCACAGATACGCAGTATTTT. This encodes CASSPGGTDTQYF.

V is TRBV7-9 and J is TRBJ1-6; D is possibly TRBD1 (5 bases). This CDR3 comprises 15 residues. V shed 5 bases and J shed 9 bases, with 17 bases lying between them. Germline V CDR1 and CDR2: SEHNR, FQNEAQ (reference sequence). CDR3 nucleotides: TGTGCCAGCAGCCTTATCGCAGGGTGGAGTTCACCCCTCCACTTT. Its protein is CASSLIAGWSSPLHF.

This chain connects TRBV6-2 or TRBV6-3 to TRBJ1-1; weak D call: TRBD1 (5 bases). CDR1 and CDR2 (germline): MNHEY, SVGEGT. V was cut by 2 bases and J by 1 base, with 5 bases left in between. The CDR3 has 13 residues. The CDR3 reads CASSYTGNTEAFF. For the CDR3, the DNA is TGTGCCAGCAGTTACACAGGGAACACTGAAGCTTTCTTT.

The count of this clone is one. The chain is built from TRBV29-1 and TRBJ1-2; TRBD1 matches at 9 bases. The germline V gene encodes CDR1 SQVTM and CDR2 ANQGSEA. The CDR3 runs 13 residues. The V gene end was trimmed by 6 bases and the J gene end by 4 bases; junction bases not matched to a gene: 6. The chain's CDR3 is CSVTGGVSYGYTF. As DNA, the CDR3 is TGCAGCGTCACAGGGGGCGTTAGCTATGGCTACACCTTC.

The V and J genes are TRBV28 and TRBJ1-5; the D gene is possibly TRBD1 (5 bases). Germline lookup yields CDR1 MDHEN and CDR2 SYDVKM. Trimming pared 5 bases from V and 0 bases from J, leaving 11 bases between. The CDR3 is 15 amino acids. The DNA of the CDR3 is TGTGCCAGCAGTGGGGCCCCTTATAGCAATCAGCCCCAGCATTTT. Translation gives CASSGAPYSNQPQHF. Full variable domain (remainder filled in from reference TRBV28 and TRBJ1-5): DVKVTQSSRYLVKRTGEKVFLECVQDMDHENMFWYRQDPGLGLRLIYFSYDVKMKEKGDIPEGYSVSREKKERFSLILESASTNQTSMYLCASSGAPYSNQPQHFGDGTRLSIL.

The chain couples TRBV5-5 to TRBJ1-6, with D uncertain. Germline V gene lookup returns CDR1 SGHKS and CDR2 YYEKEE (reference sequence). The CDR3 runs 12 residues. Trimming shortened V by 4 bases and J by 3 bases, and 2 bases separated the two germline ends. The CDR3 region has the DNA TGTGCCAGCAGCCGCTATAATTCACCCCTCCACTTT. It encodes CASSRYNSPLHF.

The chain recombines TRBV19 with TRBJ2-3, with D perhaps TRBD2 (5 bases). CDR3 length: 14 residues. V was clipped by 8 bases and J by 2 bases, with 14 bases between them. Germline V CDR1 and CDR2: LNHDA, SQIVND (reference sequence). The CDR3 DNA follows: TGTGCCAGTCGGTGGCGGGCCGCCACAGATACGCAGTATTTT. Translation: CASRWRAATDTQYF.

This clone occurred once. The rearrangement uses TRBV19 and TRBJ1-6, with 7 bases identical to TRBD1. CDR1 is LNHDA, CDR2 SQIVND, per germline (reference sequence). The CDR3 sequence is 15 residues long. V dropped 4 bases and J dropped 7; count of bases not matched to a gene: 7. CDR3 region: CASSTRQGENSPLHF. The CDR3 nucleotides are TGTGCCAGTAGTACCCGACAGGGAGAAAATTCACCCCTCCACTTT. Together with reference TRBV19 and TRBJ1-6, the CDR3 gives the full variable domain: DGGITQSPKYLFRKEGQNVTLSCEQNLNHDAMYWYRQDPGQGLRLIYYSQIVNDFQKGDIAEGYSVSREKKESFPLTVTSAQKNPTAFYLCASSTRQGENSPLHFGNGTRLTVT.

The rearrangement links TRBV10-1 to TRBJ2-7, with 11 bases fitting TRBD2. Germline trimming cut 8 bases from V and 2 bases from J; bases unmatched to any gene: 8. Germline assignment: CDR1 WNHNN and CDR2 SYGVQD (reference sequence). CDR3 size: 15 residues. DNA of the CDR3: TGCGCCAGCTCTACTAGCGGGGGTCTTACCTACGAGCAGTACTTC. As protein: CASSTSGGLTYEQYF.

This chain connects TRBV5-1 to TRBJ1-4; the D gene is possibly TRBD1 (5 bases). This CDR3 spans 13 amino acids. Looked up from germline, CDR1 is SGHRS and CDR2 is YFSETQ. V lost 1 base and J lost 8, with 9 bases in between. CDR3 sequence reads: CASSLRGEEKLFF. In DNA, the CDR3 is TGCGCCAGCAGCTTGAGGGGTGAGGAAAAACTGTTTTTT.

The V gene is TRBV18, the J gene TRBJ1-1, with D tentatively TRBD1 (5 bases). This CDR3 region has 12 residues. V lost 6 bases and J 6 bases, leaving 11 bases between the germline ends. Per the germline V gene, CDR1 is KGHSH and CDR2 is LQKENI. The chain's CDR3 is CASSQTGAEAFF. The CDR3, as DNA: TGTGCCAGCTCCCAAACGGGGGCTGAAGCTTTCTTT.

The chain carries TRBV6-2 or TRBV6-3 and TRBJ2-1; the match to TRBD1 covers 10 bases. V was clipped by 5 bases and J by 8 bases; unmatched bases: 12. Germline CDR1 is MNHEY and CDR2 is SVGEGT. This CDR3 is built from 16 residues. CDR3 in amino acids: CASSRPTGTGDDEQFF. Here the CDR3 DNA reads TGTGCCAGCAGTAGGCCGACCGGGACAGGGGACGATGAGCAGTTCTTC.

The chain couples TRBV2 to TRBJ2-2, with 7 bases that match TRBD2. The CDR3 loop spans 14 amino acids. The germline CDR1 and CDR2 sequences are SNHLY and FYNNEI. Unmatched junction bases numbered 1, after V lost 6 bases and J lost 0 bases. The CDR3 loop is CASRAGPNTGELFF. DNA of the CDR3: TGTGCCAGCAGAGCGGGACCGAACACCGGGGAGCTGTTTTTT. The entire variable domain, with the rest obtained from reference TRBV2 and TRBJ2-2, is as follows: EPEVTQTPSHQVTQMGQEVILRCVPISNHLYFYWYRQILGQKVEFLVSFYNNEISEKSEIFDDQFSVERPDGSNFTLKIRSTKLEDSAMYFCASRAGPNTGELFFGEGSRLTVL.

The chain couples TRBV12-2 to TRBJ2-7; TRBD1 reflects the table's D call only, with no check against the DNA. TRBV12-2 is flagged as a pseudogene. CDR3 length equals 17 residues. CDR3 bases: TGTGCAAGTCGCTTGGGGAGCCGGGACAGTATCCTCTACGAGCAGTACTTC. Translation gives CASRLGSRDSILYEQYF.

The J gene is TRBJ2-1, the V gene TRBV11-2, with 8 bases fitting TRBD2. CDR1 and CDR2 (germline): SGHAT, FQNNGV. The CDR3 has 17 residues. The ends lost 4 bases at V and 0 bases at J; junction bases unmatched: 8. In DNA, the CDR3 is TGTGCCAGCAGCTCTTCTAGCGGGTGGGTCTCCTACAATGAGCAGTTCTTC. Protein product: CASSSSSGWVSYNEQFF.

The V gene is TRBV6-1, the J gene TRBJ1-5; D remains ambiguous. The CDR3 length is 15 residues. The germline CDR1 and CDR2 sequences are MNHNS and SASEGT. V lost 2 bases to trimming and J lost 0 bases, with 8 bases between them. CDR3 loop: CASSENVYSNQPQHF. The CDR3 nucleotides are TGTGCCAGCAGTGAAAACGTCTATAGCAATCAGCCCCAGCATTTT.

This chain links TRBV9 with TRBJ1-6; a weak D match, TRBD1 (5 bases). V was trimmed by 4 bases and J by 7 bases, leaving 12 bases between them. Germline-derived CDR1 and CDR2 are SGDLS and YYNGEE. The CDR3 is 14 amino acids. The DNA of the CDR3 is TGTGCCAGCAGCTCAGACAGACCCAATTCACCCCTCCACTTT. As protein: CASSSDRPNSPLHF.

The chain is built from TRBV7-9 and TRBJ1-2; D is unresolved. This CDR3 comprises 14 residues. CDR1 and CDR2 (germline): SEHNR, FQNEAQ (reference sequence). With 1 base removed from V and 9 bases from J, the gap between germline ends came to 15 bases. CDR3 amino acids: CASSLDGVGLRYTF. The DNA for the CDR3 is TGTGCCAGCAGCTTAGACGGTGTCGGTCTTCGCTACACCTTC.

The V gene is TRBV7-2, the J gene TRBJ2-1; no definite D call. The length of the CDR3 is 15 residues. Trimming took off 2 bases at V and 9 bases at J, with 17 bases between the two ends. Germline CDR1 reads SGHTA; CDR2 reads FQGNSA. As DNA, the CDR3 is TGTGCCAGCAGCTTATCGGTGGCGATGGGCCCTGAGCAGTTCTTC. Encoded protein: CASSLSVAMGPEQFF. Full variable domain (rest looked up from reference TRBV7-2 and TRBJ2-1): GAGVSQSPSNKVTEKGKDVELRCDPISGHTALYWYRQSLGQGLEFLIYFQGNSAPDKSGLPSDRFSAERTGGSVSTLTIQRTQQEDSAVYLCASSLSVAMGPEQFFGPGTRLTVL.

In its sample, this clone was seen once. As DNA, the CDR3 is TGTGCCAGTAGTACCGGGACTTTTCGAGAGACCCAGTACTTC. It codes for CASSTGTFRETQYF. The chain joins TRBV19 to TRBJ2-5, with a weak D call TRBD2 (6 bases). Germline V gives CDR1 LNHDA, CDR2 SQIVND (reference sequence). V lost 4 bases and J 4 bases, leaving 13 bases between the germline ends. This CDR3 is 14 amino acids long.